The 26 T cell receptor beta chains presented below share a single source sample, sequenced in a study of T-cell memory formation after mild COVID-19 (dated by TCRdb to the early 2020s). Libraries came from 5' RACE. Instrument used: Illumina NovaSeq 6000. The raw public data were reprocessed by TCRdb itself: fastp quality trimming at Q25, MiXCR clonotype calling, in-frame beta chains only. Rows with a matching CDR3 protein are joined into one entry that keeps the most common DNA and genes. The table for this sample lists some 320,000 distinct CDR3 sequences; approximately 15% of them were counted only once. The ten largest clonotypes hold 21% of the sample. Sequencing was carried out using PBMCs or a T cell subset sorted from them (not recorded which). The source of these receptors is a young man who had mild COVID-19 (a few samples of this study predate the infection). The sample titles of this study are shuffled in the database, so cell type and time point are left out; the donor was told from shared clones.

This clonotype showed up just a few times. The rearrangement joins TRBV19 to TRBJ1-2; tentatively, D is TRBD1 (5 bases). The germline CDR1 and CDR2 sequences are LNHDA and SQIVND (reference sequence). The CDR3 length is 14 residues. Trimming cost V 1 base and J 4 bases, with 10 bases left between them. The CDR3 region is CASSIGTSFYGYTF. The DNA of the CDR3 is TGTGCCAGTAGTATAGGGACAAGTTTCTATGGCTACACCTTC. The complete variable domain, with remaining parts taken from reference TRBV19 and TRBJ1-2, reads DGGITQSPKYLFRKEGQNVTLSCEQNLNHDAMYWYRQDPGQGLRLIYYSQIVNDFQKGDIAEGYSVSREKKESFPLTVTSAQKNPTAFYLCASSIGTSFYGYTFGSGTRLTVV.

The CDR3: CASSSDGRRTDTQYF. CDR3 DNA sequence: TGTGCCAGCAGCTCGGACGGGAGGCGCACAGATACGCAGTATTTT. The genes are TRBV7-3 and TRBJ2-3; 7 bases line up with TRBD2. Germline CDR1 reads SGHTA; CDR2 reads FQGTGA. CDR3 length: 15 residues. J gave up 1 base and V 4 bases, and 5 bases lay outside the gene matches.

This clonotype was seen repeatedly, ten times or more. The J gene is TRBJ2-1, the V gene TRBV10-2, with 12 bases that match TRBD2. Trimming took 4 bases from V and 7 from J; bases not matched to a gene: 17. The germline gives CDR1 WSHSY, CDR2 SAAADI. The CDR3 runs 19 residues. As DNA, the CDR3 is TGCGCCAGCAGTGTCTTCCCGGCTAGCGGGGGGGCAGGCGGTAATGAGCAGTTCTTC. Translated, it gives CASSVFPASGGAGGNEQFF.

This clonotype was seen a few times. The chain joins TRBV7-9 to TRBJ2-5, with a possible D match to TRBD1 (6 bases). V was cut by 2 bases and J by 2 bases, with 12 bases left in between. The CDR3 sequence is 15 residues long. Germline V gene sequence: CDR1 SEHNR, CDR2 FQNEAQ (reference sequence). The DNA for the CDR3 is TGTGCCAGCAGCTTAAGTCAGGGGCCTCAAGAGACCCAGTACTTC. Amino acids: CASSLSQGPQETQYF.

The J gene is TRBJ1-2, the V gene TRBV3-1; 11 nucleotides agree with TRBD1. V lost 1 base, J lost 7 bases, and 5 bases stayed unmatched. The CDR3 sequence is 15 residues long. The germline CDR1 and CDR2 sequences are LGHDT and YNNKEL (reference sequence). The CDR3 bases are TGTGCCAGCAGCCAAGTACGGACAGGGGGCCGTGGCTACACCTTC. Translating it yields CASSQVRTGGRGYTF.

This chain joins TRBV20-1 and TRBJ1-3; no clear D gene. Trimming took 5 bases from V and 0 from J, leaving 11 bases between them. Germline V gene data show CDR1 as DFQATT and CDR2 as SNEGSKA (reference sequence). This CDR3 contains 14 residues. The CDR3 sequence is CSASQVVSGNTIYF. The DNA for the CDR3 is TGCAGTGCTTCTCAGGTGGTCTCTGGAAACACCATATATTTT.

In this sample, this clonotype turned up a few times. CDR3 protein: CASSLLGRYNEQFF. CDR3 coding DNA: TGTGCCAGCAGCTTACTTGGGAGGTACAATGAGCAGTTCTTC. The V call is TRBV7-2, the J call TRBJ2-1; D is possibly TRBD2 (6 bases). Trimming took 2 bases from V and 4 from J, leaving 9 bases between them. Germline V CDR1 and CDR2: SGHTA, FQGNSA. There are 14 residues in the CDR3.

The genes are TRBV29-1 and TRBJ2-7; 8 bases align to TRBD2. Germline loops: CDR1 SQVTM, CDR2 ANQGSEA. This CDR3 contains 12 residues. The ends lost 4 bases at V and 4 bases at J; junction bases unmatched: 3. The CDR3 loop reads CSVVTSGYEQYF. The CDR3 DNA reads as TGCAGCGTTGTTACTAGCGGATACGAGCAGTACTTC.

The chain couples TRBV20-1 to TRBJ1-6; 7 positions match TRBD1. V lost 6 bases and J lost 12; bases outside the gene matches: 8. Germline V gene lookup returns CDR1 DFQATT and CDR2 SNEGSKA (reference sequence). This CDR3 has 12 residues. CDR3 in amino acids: CSAHRGGEPLHF. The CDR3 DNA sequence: TGCAGTGCCCACAGGGGAGGGGAACCCCTCCACTTT.

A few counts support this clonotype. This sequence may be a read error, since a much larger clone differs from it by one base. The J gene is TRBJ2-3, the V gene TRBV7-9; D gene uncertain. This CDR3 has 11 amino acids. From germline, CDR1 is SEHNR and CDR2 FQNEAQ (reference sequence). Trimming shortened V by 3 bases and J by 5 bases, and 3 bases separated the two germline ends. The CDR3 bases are TGTGCCAGCAGCTTGATAGATACGCAGTATTTT. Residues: CASSLIDTQYF.

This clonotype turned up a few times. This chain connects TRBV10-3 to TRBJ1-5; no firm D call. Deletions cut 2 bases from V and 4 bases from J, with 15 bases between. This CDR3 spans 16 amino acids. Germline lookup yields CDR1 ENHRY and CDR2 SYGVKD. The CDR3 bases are TGTGCCATCAGTGAGGCCAGCATTCGGACTAATCAGCCCCAGCATTTT. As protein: CAISEASIRTNQPQHF.

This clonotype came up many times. CDR3: CASSLGGLETQYF. CDR3 coding DNA: TGTGCCAGCAGCTTGGGGGGGCTGGAGACCCAGTACTTC. The genes are TRBV5-6 and TRBJ2-5, with D possibly being TRBD1 (6 bases). CDR3 size: 13 residues. Germline loops: CDR1 SGHDT, CDR2 YYEEEE. The germline V and J ends were trimmed by 0 bases and 5 bases, with 8 bases remaining between them.

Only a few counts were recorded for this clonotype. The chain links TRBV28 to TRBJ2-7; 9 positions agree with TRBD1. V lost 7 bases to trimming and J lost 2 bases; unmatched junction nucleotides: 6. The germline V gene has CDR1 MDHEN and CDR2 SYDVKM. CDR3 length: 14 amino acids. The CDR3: CASIPGTGPYEQYV. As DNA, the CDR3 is TGTGCCAGCATCCCCGGGACAGGGCCCTACGAGCAGTACGTC.

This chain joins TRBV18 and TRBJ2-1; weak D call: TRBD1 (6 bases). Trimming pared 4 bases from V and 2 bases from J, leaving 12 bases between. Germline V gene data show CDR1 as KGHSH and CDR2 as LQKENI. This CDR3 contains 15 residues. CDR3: CASSHQGRTYNEQFF. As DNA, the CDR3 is TGTGCCAGCTCACACCAGGGGAGAACCTACAATGAGCAGTTCTTC.

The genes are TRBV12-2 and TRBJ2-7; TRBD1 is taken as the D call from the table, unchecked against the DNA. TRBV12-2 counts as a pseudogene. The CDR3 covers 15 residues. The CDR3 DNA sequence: TGTGCAAGTCGCCCATCCTGTAGAGGGGTAAACGAGCAGTACGTC. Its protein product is CASRPSCRGVNEQYV.

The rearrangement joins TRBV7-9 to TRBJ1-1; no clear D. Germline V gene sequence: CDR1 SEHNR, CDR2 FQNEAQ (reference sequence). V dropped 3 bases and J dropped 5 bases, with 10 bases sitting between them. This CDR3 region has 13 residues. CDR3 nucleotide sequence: TGTGCCAGCAGCTTTAGCCTGGTGACTGAAGCTTTCTTT. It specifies CASSFSLVTEAFF.

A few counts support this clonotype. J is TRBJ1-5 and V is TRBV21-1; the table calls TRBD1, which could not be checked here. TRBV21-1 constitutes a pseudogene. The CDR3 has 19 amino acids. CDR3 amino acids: CASSQSEGQGYLSNQPQHF. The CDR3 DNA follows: TGTGCCAGCAGCCAAAGTGAGGGACAGGGTTACCTTAGCAATCAGCCCCAGCATTTT.

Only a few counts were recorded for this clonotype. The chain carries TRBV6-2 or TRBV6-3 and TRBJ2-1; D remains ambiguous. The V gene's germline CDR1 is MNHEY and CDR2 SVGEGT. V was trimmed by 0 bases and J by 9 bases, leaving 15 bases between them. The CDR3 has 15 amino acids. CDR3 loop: CASSYSISRSGEQFF. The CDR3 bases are TGTGCCAGCAGTTACTCGATATCCAGGTCGGGTGAGCAGTTCTTC.

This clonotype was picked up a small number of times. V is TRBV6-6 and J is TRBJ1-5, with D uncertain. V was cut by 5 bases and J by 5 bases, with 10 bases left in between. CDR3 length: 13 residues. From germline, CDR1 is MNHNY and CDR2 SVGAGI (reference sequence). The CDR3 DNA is TGTGCCAGCAGTGAGCAGAGCTATCAGCCCCAGCATTTT. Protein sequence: CASSEQSYQPQHF.

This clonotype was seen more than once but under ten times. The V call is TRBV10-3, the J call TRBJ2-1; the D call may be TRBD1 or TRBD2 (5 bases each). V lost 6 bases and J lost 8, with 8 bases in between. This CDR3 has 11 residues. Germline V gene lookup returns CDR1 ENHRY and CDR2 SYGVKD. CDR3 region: CAIRLGDEQFF. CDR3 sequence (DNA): TGTGCCATCAGACTGGGGGATGAGCAGTTCTTC.

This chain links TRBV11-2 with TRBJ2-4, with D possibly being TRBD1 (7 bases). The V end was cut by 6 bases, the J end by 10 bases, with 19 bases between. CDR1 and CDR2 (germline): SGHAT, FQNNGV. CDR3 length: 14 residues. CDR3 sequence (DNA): TGTGCCAGCAGTTCCGTGCGGGACAGATTTATTCAGTACTTC. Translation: CASSSVRDRFIQYF.

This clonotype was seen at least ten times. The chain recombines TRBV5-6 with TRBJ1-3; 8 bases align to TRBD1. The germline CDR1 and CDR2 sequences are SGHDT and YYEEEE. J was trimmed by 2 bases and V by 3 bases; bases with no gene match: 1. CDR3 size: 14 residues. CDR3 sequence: CASSSTGAGNTIYF. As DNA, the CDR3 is TGTGCCAGCAGCTCGACAGGGGCTGGAAACACCATATATTTT.

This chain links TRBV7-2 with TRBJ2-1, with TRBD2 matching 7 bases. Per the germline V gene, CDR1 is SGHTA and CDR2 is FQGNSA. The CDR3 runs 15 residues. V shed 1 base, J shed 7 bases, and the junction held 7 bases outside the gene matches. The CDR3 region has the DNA TGTGCCAGCAGCTTAGTATGGGCGGGGGAGAATGAGCAGTTCTTC. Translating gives CASSLVWAGENEQFF.

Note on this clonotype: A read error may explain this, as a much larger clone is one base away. CDR3 DNA sequence: TGTGCCAGCAGCCTCGGGACGGTGAAAACTGAAGCTTTCTTT. The encoded protein is CASSLGTVKTEAFF. The chain employs TRBV9 and TRBJ1-1; a possible D gene is TRBD1 (5 bases). This CDR3 comprises 14 residues. Per the germline V gene, CDR1 is SGDLS and CDR2 is YYNGEE.

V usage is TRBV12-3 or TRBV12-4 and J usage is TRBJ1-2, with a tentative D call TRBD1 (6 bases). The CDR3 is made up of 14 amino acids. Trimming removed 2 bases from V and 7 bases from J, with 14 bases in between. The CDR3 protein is CASSLRQGLSGYTF. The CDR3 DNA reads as TGTGCCAGCAGTTTAAGGCAGGGGCTCTCTGGCTACACCTTC.

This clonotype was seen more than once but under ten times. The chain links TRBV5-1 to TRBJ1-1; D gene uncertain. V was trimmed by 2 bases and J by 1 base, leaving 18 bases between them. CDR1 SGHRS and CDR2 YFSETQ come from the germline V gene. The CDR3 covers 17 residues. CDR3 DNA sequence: TGCGCCAGCAGCTTAGCCCCTGAACGACACTCGAACACTGAAGCTTTCTTT. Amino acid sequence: CASSLAPERHSNTEAFF.